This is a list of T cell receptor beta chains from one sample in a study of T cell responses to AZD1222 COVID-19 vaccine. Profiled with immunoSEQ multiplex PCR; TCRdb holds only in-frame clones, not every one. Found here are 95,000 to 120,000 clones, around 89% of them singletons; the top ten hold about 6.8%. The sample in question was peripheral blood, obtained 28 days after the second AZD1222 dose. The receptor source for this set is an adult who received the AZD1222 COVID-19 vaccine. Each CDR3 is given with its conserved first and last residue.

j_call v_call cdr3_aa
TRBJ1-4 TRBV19 CASRMGGANEKLFF
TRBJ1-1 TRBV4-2 CASSHGTEAFF
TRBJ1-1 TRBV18 CASSPGVLGNTEAFF
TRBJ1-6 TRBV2 CASSEIGGANNSPLHF
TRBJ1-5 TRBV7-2 CASSSSGQGPNQPQHF
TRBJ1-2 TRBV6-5 CASSLGTGDYGYTF
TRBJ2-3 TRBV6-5 CASKPPGDTQYF
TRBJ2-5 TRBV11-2 CASSLTFGTSGGRQETQYF
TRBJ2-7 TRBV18 CASSPPGTSGYEQYF
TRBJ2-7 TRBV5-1 CASSDRWPSEQYF
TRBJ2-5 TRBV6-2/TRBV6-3 CASSLAGGTGETQYF
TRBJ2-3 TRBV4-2 CASSLEAGETDTQYF
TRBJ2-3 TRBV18 CASSPPMQDTQYF
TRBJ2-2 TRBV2 CASSEQGMTGELFF
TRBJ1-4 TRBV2 CAIAGGLNEKLFF
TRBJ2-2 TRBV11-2 CASTGTSTGELFF
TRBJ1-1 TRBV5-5 CASSLVTGGYMNTEAFF
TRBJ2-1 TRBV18 CASSPGPGSYNEQFF
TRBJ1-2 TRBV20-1 CSAKAGYGYTF
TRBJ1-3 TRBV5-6 CASSLAAPTSGNTIYF
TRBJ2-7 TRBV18 CASSPQDGGVYEQYF
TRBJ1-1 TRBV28 CASSFGDRGLFTEAFF
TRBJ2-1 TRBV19 CASSKRGGANEQFF
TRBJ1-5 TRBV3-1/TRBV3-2 CASSQGLGQPQHF
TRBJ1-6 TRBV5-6 CASSSGPAMGSPLHF
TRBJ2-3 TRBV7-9 CASSARTGWGDTQYF
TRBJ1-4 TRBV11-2 CASSSRGLGEKLFF
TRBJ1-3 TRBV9 CASSAQGSGNTIYF
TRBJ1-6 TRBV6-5 CASSYQQGPSPLHF
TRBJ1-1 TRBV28 CASSGTATTEAFF
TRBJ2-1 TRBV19 CASSRKGLGGLNEQFF
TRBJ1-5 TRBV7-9 CASSLAGTGNQPQHF
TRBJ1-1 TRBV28 CASSAPSMNTEAFF
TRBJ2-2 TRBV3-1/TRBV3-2 CASSQVTLGGELFF
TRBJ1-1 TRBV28 CASSSGPVTEAFF
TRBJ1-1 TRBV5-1 CASSLHGTENTEAFF
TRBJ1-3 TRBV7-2 CASSPQPGNTIYF
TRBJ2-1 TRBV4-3 CASSQERSGLSNEQFF
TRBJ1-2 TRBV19 CATTREDTYGYTF
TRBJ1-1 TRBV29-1 CSVEDRESFTEAFF
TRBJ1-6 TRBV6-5 CASRAGTGHNSPLHF
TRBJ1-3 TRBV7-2 CASSPPTGAGNTIYF
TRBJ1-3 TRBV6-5 CASSQNRVGNTIYF
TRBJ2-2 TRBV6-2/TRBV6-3 CASSSSGEITGELFF
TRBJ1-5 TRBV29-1 CSVQQGNNQPQHF
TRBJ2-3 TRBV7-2 CASSFGTRTSSEQYF
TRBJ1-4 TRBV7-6 CASSSSVSSNEKLFF
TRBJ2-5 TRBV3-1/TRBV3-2 CASSQEASGGEETQYF
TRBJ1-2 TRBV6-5 CASEPAGASNYGYTF
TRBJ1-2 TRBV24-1 CAPRTGAGGYTF
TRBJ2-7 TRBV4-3 CASSQAPGGSYEQYF
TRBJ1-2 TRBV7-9 CASSLGVNYGYTF
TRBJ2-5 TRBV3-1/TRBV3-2 CASSLQGAETQYF
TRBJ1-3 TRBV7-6 CASSLGPPGAGNTIYF
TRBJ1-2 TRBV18 CASSSEQGAGLLGYTF